Below, 18 T cell receptor beta chains from the same sample are listed, as sequenced in a study of T cells in women clearing cervical HPV infection (dated by TCRdb to 2017 to 2018). Library prep was done by the immunoSEQ multiplex PCR assay. In TCRdb, the immuneACCESS table is reduced to in-frame sequences with V and J assigned. These tables do not hold every clone; where another copy was compared, an unresolved V gene accounts for under half, and the others remain unexplained. The record for this sample contains some 15,000 clones. The ten most abundant clones make up around 21% of the sample. Sample: blood buffy coat. These receptor sequences come from a woman between 18 and 70 years old with a cervical HPV16 infection that either progressed to CIN3+ or cleared (not recorded which).

With respect to this clone: The sequence runs out 3 residues before the end of the CDR3; the remainder is reconstructed from the germline J gene. This sequence joins TRBV18 and TRBJ1-1; no clear D gene. This CDR3 region has 12 residues. Germline V gene sequence: CDR1 KGHSH, CDR2 LQKENI. The CDR3 loop is CASSQDQETAFF. The sequenced CDR3 bases are TGTGCCAGCTCTCAGGATCAAGAGACA.

About this clone: The read is 3 residues too short to cover the CDR3 end, so that end is filled in from the germline J gene. The chain recombines TRBV7-9 with TRBJ1-1; 8 bases match TRBD1. CDR3 length equals 12 residues. Germline V gene data show CDR1 as SEHNR and CDR2 as FQNEAQ (reference sequence). The sequenced part of the CDR3 DNA is TGTGCCAGCAGCAATACAGGGGGAGAA. Protein sequence: CASSNTGGE. The full CDR3 is CASSNTGGEAFF.

On this clone: The read terminates 3 residues before the CDR3 end, so the remaining end is supplied by the germline J gene. V is TRBV7-3 and J is TRBJ1-2; D possibly corresponds to TRBD1 (6 bases). This CDR3 comprises 14 residues. The germline gives CDR1 SGHTA, CDR2 FQGTGA. The CDR3 sequence: CASSPNPGQSDYTF. The DNA read from the CDR3 is TGTGCCAGCAGCCCCAACCCAGGACAGTCCGAC.

Comments on this clone: The CDR3 is cut off 3 residues early in the read; its end comes from the germline J gene. The chain has TRBV20-1 and TRBJ1-6, with D possibly being TRBD1 (5 bases). Trimming left V 6 bases short and J 8 bases short, with 14 bases between. CDR3 length: 13 amino acids. Germline CDR1 reads DFQATT; CDR2 reads SNEGSKA (reference sequence). CDR3 in amino acids: CSATQGVDSPLHF. The CDR3 bases that were read are TGCAGTGCAACTCAGGGCGTTGATTCACCC.

About this clone itself: Coverage ceases 3 residues before the CDR3 finishes, and the germline J gene fills in the end. J is TRBJ1-1 and V is TRBV7-6; 11 nucleotides agree with TRBD1. V shed 3 bases and J 3 bases; nucleotides not matched to a gene: 6. Germline values: CDR1 SGHVS, CDR2 FNYEAQ. The CDR3 length is 16 residues. This chain's CDR3 is CASSFPGQGADTEAFF. The CDR3 DNA, read in part, is TGTGCCAGCAGCTTTCCAGGACAGGGGGCGGACACTGAA. Complete variable domain (other parts from reference TRBV7-6 and TRBJ1-1): GAGVSQSPRYKVTKRGQDVALRCDPISGHVSLYWYRQALGQGPEFLTYFNYEAQQDKSGLPNDRFSAERPEGSISTLTIQRTEQRDSAMYRCASSFPGQGADTEAFFGQGTRLTVV.

A remark on this clone: The read comes to an end 3 residues before the CDR3 does, leaving the germline J gene to fill in the end. The chain recombines TRBV28 with TRBJ1-1, with D perhaps TRBD1 (6 bases). Germline-derived CDR1 and CDR2 are MDHEN and SYDVKM. The CDR3 loop spans 12 amino acids. V was cut by 5 bases and J by 5 bases, with 9 bases left in between. The CDR3 loop reads CASSQGQTEAFF. The sequenced part of the CDR3 DNA is TGTGCCAGCAGTCAAGGACAGACTGAA.

About this clone: The missing CDR3 end, 3 residues past where the read stops, is filled in from the germline J gene. V gene TRBV5-1 combines with J gene TRBJ2-4, with D tentatively TRBD1 (5 bases). This CDR3 comprises 14 residues. Germline CDR1 SGHRS, CDR2 YFSETQ. CDR3 protein: CASSLDRLIGGQYF. The covered CDR3 bases are TGCGCCAGCAGCTTGGACAGGCTTATAGGTGGT. The full variable domain, rest sourced from reference TRBV5-1 and TRBJ2-4, is KAGVTQTPRYLIKTRGQQVTLSCSPISGHRSVSWYQQTPGQGLQFLFEYFSETQRNKGNFPGRFSGRQFSNSRSEMNVSTLELGDSALYLCASSLDRLIGGQYFGAGTRLSVL.

Points on this clone: The read gets to within 3 residues of the CDR3 end, and the germline J gene fills in the rest. The V gene is TRBV20-1, the J gene TRBJ2-7; TRBD1 aligns across 7 bases. This CDR3 has 14 amino acids. V was pared by 7 bases and J by 6 bases, with 15 bases of the junction left unmatched. The germline V gene encodes CDR1 DFQATT and CDR2 SNEGSKA (reference sequence). Partial CDR3 DNA: TGCAGTGGTACCATCGGGACAGCCAGTTCCGAG. This translates into CSGTIGTASSE. In full, the CDR3 reads CSGTIGTASSEQYF.

Note on this clone: Read sequence stops 3 residues before the CDR3 end, and the germline J gene provides the missing end. The V call is TRBV12-3 or TRBV12-4, the J call TRBJ1-5; TRBD1 agrees at 10 bases. The V segment lost 3 bases and the J segment 5 bases; nucleotides outside the gene matches: 13. This CDR3 is 18 amino acids long. The CDR3 here is CASSLRQGAGRGDQPQHF. The DNA read from the CDR3 is TGTGCCAGCAGTTTGAGACAGGGGGCGGGAAGGGGGGATCAGCCC.

Notes on this clone: Read coverage stops 3 residues before the CDR3 terminus; the germline J gene supplies the remainder. The identical CDR3 is also encoded by other nucleotide sequences in the sample. V is TRBV30 and J is TRBJ1-3; TRBD1 matches 7 bases. CDR3 length equals 12 residues. Germline lookup yields CDR1 GTSNPN and CDR2 SVGIG (reference sequence). Unmatched junction bases numbered 3, after V lost 6 bases and J lost 4 bases. The CDR3 loop reads CACWTGGNTIYF. Partial CDR3 DNA: TGTGCCTGTTGGACAGGAGGAAACACC.

The DNA read from the CDR3 is TGTGCCAGTAGTCCCCCGGGACACCTCAATTCACCA. This translates into CASSPPGHLNSP. The whole CDR3 sequence is CASSPPGHLNSPLFF. This chain uses TRBV19 with TRBJ1-4; D might be TRBD1 (6 bases). The sequence runs out 3 residues before the end of the CDR3; the remainder is reconstructed from the germline J gene. The CDR3 length is 15 residues. CDR1 is LNHDA, CDR2 SQIVND, per germline (reference sequence).

As regards this clone: The read finishes 3 residues shy of the CDR3 end, and the germline J gene is used to complete it. This sequence joins TRBV19 and TRBJ2-7; 12 bases line up with TRBD2. This CDR3 contains 15 residues. V was clipped by 3 bases and J by 4 bases; unmatched bases: 4. Germline CDR1 is LNHDA and CDR2 is SQIVND (reference sequence). The DNA read from the CDR3 is TGTGCCAGTAGTATTCTAGCGGGGGGGCCGTACGAG. Its protein product is CASSILAGGPYE. The full CDR3 protein is CASSILAGGPYEQYF.

Worth noting for this clone: The DNA ends 3 residues before the CDR3 does, and the rest of the CDR3 is filled in from the germline J gene. V usage is TRBV6-1 and J usage is TRBJ1-1; unclear D gene. The CDR3 sequence is 13 residues long. Trimming took off 2 bases at V and 1 base at J, with 5 bases between the two ends. The germline V gene has CDR1 MNHNS and CDR2 SASEGT. CDR3 protein: CASSEYGNTEAFF. CDR3 DNA, as far as it was read: TGTGCCAGCAGTGAATACGGGAACACTGAA.

Concerning this clone itself: The read comes to an end 3 residues before the CDR3 does, leaving the germline J gene to fill in the end. The chain joins TRBV13 to TRBJ2-5; D is perhaps TRBD1 (7 bases). CDR1 is PRHDT and CDR2 is FYEKMQ in the germline V gene (reference sequence). Trimming pared 5 bases from V and 5 bases from J, leaving 15 bases between. CDR3 length: 14 residues. CDR3 bases read: TGTGCCAGCAGCGTCCAGGGGGGCGCGGAGACC. It encodes CASSVQGGAET. The whole CDR3 reads CASSVQGGAETQYF.

This clone is deemed medium-sized by its frequency. Sequencing ends 3 residues short of the CDR3 end; the germline J gene provides the rest. The chain uses TRBV20-1 and TRBJ1-4; D call uncertain. Germline CDR1 DFQATT, CDR2 SNEGSKA (reference sequence). Trimming took 5 bases from V and 4 from J, leaving 8 bases between them. There are 12 residues in the CDR3. CDR3 DNA (partial): TGCAGTGCTGTCCGGGGTAATGAAAAA. Amino acid sequence: CSAVRGNEK. The whole CDR3 protein is CSAVRGNEKLFF.

This clone is medium-sized (0.01 to 0.1%) by frequency. The read ends 3 residues early relative to the CDR3; the germline J gene fills the gap. The J gene is TRBJ1-1, the V gene TRBV30; TRBD1 might be the D (6 bases). In germline, CDR1 is GTSNPN, CDR2 SVGIG (reference sequence). The CDR3 has 13 residues. Trimming left V 4 bases short and J 1 base short, with 10 bases between. CDR3 bases read: TGTGCCTGGATGGGGGGGCGGAACACTGAA. The encoded protein is CAWMGGRNTE. From start to end, the CDR3 is CAWMGGRNTEAFF.

Of note for this clone: The read terminates 3 residues before the CDR3 end, so the remaining end is supplied by the germline J gene. This chain joins TRBV19 and TRBJ1-5, with D unclear. CDR1 and CDR2 (germline): LNHDA, SQIVND (reference sequence). Trimming removed 1 base at V and 1 base at J, with 17 bases between. This CDR3 is built from 18 residues. The covered CDR3 bases are TGTGCCAGTAGTATAGGAGTGTCCCTAGCGGGGAGCAATCAGCCC. Amino acid sequence: CASSIGVSLAGSNQP. The whole CDR3 sequence is CASSIGVSLAGSNQPQHF.

Note on this clone: The read ends 3 residues shy of where the CDR3 ends; the end is completed using the germline J gene. The genes are TRBV2 and TRBJ2-7, with D uncertain. Germline V gives CDR1 SNHLY, CDR2 FYNNEI. V dropped 7 bases and J dropped 2 bases, with 15 bases sitting between them. The CDR3 covers 14 residues. The part of the CDR3 DNA that was read is TGTGCCAGCAATCTGGGCTCCGAGGCCTACGAG. Protein: CASNLGSEAYE. The CDR3 as a whole reads CASNLGSEAYEQYF.